A single sample is the source of the 5 T cell receptor beta chains below, sequenced in a study of blood T cell repertoires in COVID-19. Method: immunoSEQ multiplex PCR; TCRdb's copy keeps in-frame clones and lacks some. The data hold 100,000 or so clones, with roughly four fifths observed a single time. Input material: peripheral blood. Receptors originate from a woman of 80 years or more with acute or convalescent COVID-19.

J is TRBJ2-7 and V is TRBV10-3; no definite D call. The CDR3 covers 12 residues. Per germline, CDR1 ENHRY and CDR2 SYGVKD. Trimming pared 10 bases from V and 0 bases from J, leaving 10 bases between. CDR3 loop: CATRLSSYEQYF. The CDR3 region has the DNA TGTGCCACAAGACTGAGCTCCTACGAGCAGTACTTC.

The rearrangement joins TRBV18 to TRBJ2-2; D remains ambiguous. The length of the CDR3 is 13 residues. The V gene lost 6 bases and the J gene lost 1 base, with 6 bases spanning the gap. CDR1 KGHSH and CDR2 LQKENI come from the germline V gene. The CDR3 nucleotides are TGTGCCAGCTCTCTTTTGAACACCGGGGAGCTGTTTTTT. Its protein is CASSLLNTGELFF.

The rearrangement uses TRBV19 and TRBJ2-7, with 8 bases lining up with TRBD2. The trim removed 7 bases at V and 0 bases at J, leaving 11 bases unmatched. The CDR3 has 16 amino acids. CDR1 and CDR2 from the germline V gene are LNHDA and SQIVND (reference sequence). The CDR3 bases are TGTGCCAGTACTATCGATGGGACTAGAAGCTCCTACGAGCAGTACTTC. This sequence encodes CASTIDGTRSSYEQYF.

This chain links TRBV5-1 with TRBJ2-3; D gene uncertain. V lost 0 bases to trimming and J lost 1 base, with 9 bases between them. Germline CDR1 is SGHRS and CDR2 is YFSETQ. The CDR3 totals 15 residues. CDR3 sequence: CASSLEQKGTDTQYF. In DNA form, the CDR3 reads TGCGCCAGCAGCTTGGAACAGAAAGGCACAGATACGCAGTATTTT.

Points on this clone: Other DNA sequences in the same sample also yield this CDR3. The J gene is TRBJ2-5, the V gene TRBV2; D is uncertain. Per the germline V gene, CDR1 is SNHLY and CDR2 is FYNNEI. The CDR3 extends over 12 amino acids. V was trimmed by 2 bases and J by 4 bases, leaving 5 bases between them. The DNA of the CDR3 is TGTGCCAGCAGTGAATTGGCAGAGACCCAGTACTTC. As protein: CASSELAETQYF.